The present T cell receptor beta chain was sequenced within a study of T-cell memory formation after mild COVID-19. TCRdb redid the calling of the 5' RACE reads with MiXCR, one entry per CDR3 protein. The table shows about 140,000 distinct CDR3 sequences, with around 21% occurring only once. Per germline, CDR1 SGHVS and CDR2 FQNEAQ. The CDR3 is 15 amino acids. V was shortened by 5 bases and J by 4 bases, with 15 bases between the two germline ends. The source material was PBMCs or a T cell subset sorted from them (not recorded which). This sequence was found in an adult woman who had mild COVID-19 (a few samples of this study predate the infection). Cell type and time point are not known. The chain joins TRBV7-8 to TRBJ2-1, with D unclear. DNA of the CDR3: TGTGCCAGCAGCGGCCCTTGGGAAGGTTACAATGAGCAGTTCTTC. It specifies CASSGPWEGYNEQFF.